This TCR beta chain was sequenced in a study of CXCR3-negative and CXCR3-positive naive CD8 T cells. Study-wide context: The libraries yielded 130 million to 150 million TRB reads, about 1.5 +/- 0.3 million each. Study findings and constraints: CXCR3-positive naive cells carried more hydrophobic TRB CDR3s than CXCR3-negative naive cells did. In both naive subsets diversity was comparably high, whereas memory CD8+ cells showed much lower diversity.

Measured by frequency, this clonotype is medium-sized. The antigen is undetermined. The CDR3 extends over 14 amino acids. It was by 5' RACE with UMI labels that the TRB cDNA libraries were prepared. TCRdb reprocessed the 5' RACE reads; each CDR3 protein has one entry and no DNA is given. This repertoire includes under 60,000 distinct CDR3 sequences. Sequenced material: naive CXCR3+ CD8+ T cells from blood. As to subset: CD45RO-CCR7+CD27+CD95- naive CD8+ T cells expressing CXCR3 (TNR3+). This TCR came from a human donor in good health. Some clones in this sample may be carry-over from other donors' samples. This chain connects TRBV21-1 to TRBJ1-6; TCRdb reports TRBD1, a call that lacks DNA to check it against. TRBV21-1 is noted as a pseudogene. The CDR3 loop reads CASRDRGHNSPLHF.